The text below deals with one T cell receptor (beta chain). Its antigen remains unidentified. The CDR3 contains 17 residues. This sample is drawn from a study of cytomegalovirus exposure and HLA in healthy donors. The study, taken as a whole, reports: Prediction of most subjects' HLA-A and HLA-B alleles by TCR beta sequences was reportedly accurate. Per published reports, the classifier diagnosed cytomegalovirus status with high specificity and sensitivity.

This PCR relied on a set of 60 Vbeta primers and 13 Jbeta primers. Sequenced by immunoSEQ multiplex PCR; TCRdb stores in-frame clones only, minus some. The sample includes around 210,000 clones, about 88% of them seen just once. The clonotype comes from a girl aged 2-10 years in good health and CMV-seronegative. The sample consisted of PBMCs. The gene calls are TRBV21-1 and TRBJ1-2; the D call in the table, TRBD1, was not verified against the DNA. TRBV21-1 is noted as a pseudogene. CDR3 residues: CASRKNRSKSQAGGYTF. The CDR3 DNA reads TGTGCCAGCAGGAAGAACAGGTCGAAGAGTCAAGCAGGTGGCTACACCTTC.